This record covers a single T cell receptor (beta chain). This entry is derived from a study of blood T cell repertoires in COVID-19. V trimming: 1 base; J trimming: 5 bases; junction bases outside the gene matches: 5. Germline V gene sequence: CDR1 LNHDA, CDR2 SQIVND (reference sequence). This CDR3 spans 15 amino acids. In the authors' workflow: Estimates of nucleated cell counts were drawn from the amplification of reference gene primers. The data were produced by immunoSEQ multiplex PCR, yet TCRdb's version contains in-frame clones alone and is incomplete. The DNA was the basis for D and trimming; V, J and clone size are from that table. The repertoire has approximately 100,000 clones, 89% of them found once; the top ten carry roughly 4.9%.

This clonotype was obtained from a woman of 80 years or more with active COVID-19. The chain recombines TRBV19 with TRBJ2-1, with 7 bases aligning to TRBD2. Sequencing was carried out using peripheral blood. The CDR3 nucleotides read TGTGCCAGTAGTATAGGTGGGAGGGTGCACAATGAGCAGTTCTTC. This sequence encodes CASSIGGRVHNEQFF.